These T cell receptor beta chains were read from a single sample in a study of shared clonotypes between healthy human individuals. The assay was immunoSEQ multiplex PCR, and TCRdb's table has in-frame clones only and misses some. Counted here are fewer than 1.6 million clones, 98% to 99% occurring once; the ten biggest clones make up around 0.38%. The material sequenced was naive CD4+ T cells sorted from blood. Source of these receptors: a man aged 25 to 40 in good health. The conserved cysteine and the conserved F or W are not part of the CDR3 here. Rows give clone size only sometimes, using once, few, many, or a class for an expanded clone.

v_gene	abundance	j_gene	CDR3aa
TRBV9	.	TRBJ2-3	ASSVATQGTSGSTDTQY
TRBV28	.	TRBJ1-5	ASTIQGQPQH
TRBV4-3	.	TRBJ2-6	ASSLSGGLAGSGANVLT
TRBV5-1	.	TRBJ2-5	ASSLVGIQETQY
TRBV4-1	.	TRBJ1-2	ASSQGLGTGGVYGYT
TRBV28	.	TRBJ1-1	ASPPEDRVADTEAF
TRBV6-5	.	TRBJ2-1	ASRLRGGSYNEQF
TRBV6-5	.	TRBJ2-7	ASSYWQGIYEQY
TRBV30	.	TRBJ2-7	AWSVGTIHEQY
TRBV19	once	TRBJ1-5	ASSIWTGNQPQH
TRBV7-2	.	TRBJ2-7	ASSSLKGRSYEQY
TRBV28	.	TRBJ1-3	ASSWTESGNTIY